One and the same sample provided the 8 T cell receptor beta chains below, sequenced in a study of monozygotic twins with inflammatory bowel disease. TCRdb reworked the 5' RACE reads into one entry per CDR3 protein, no DNA. The sample table sets out 300,000 to 450,000 distinct CDR3 sequences. Sequencing was performed on blood. These receptors originate from a human donor with ulcerative colitis or Crohn's disease, or a healthy co-twin of an affected twin (not recorded which).

This chain uses TRBV6-2 or TRBV6-3 with TRBJ2-7; checking the TCRdb D call of TRBD2 is not possible without DNA. There are 15 residues in the CDR3. Germline V gene lookup returns CDR1 MNHEY and CDR2 SVGEGT. CDR3 sequence: CASSPGRGISYEQYF.

V is TRBV4-2 and J is TRBJ1-2. The CDR3 runs 12 residues. The germline V gene has CDR1 LGHNA and CDR2 YNFKEQ. The CDR3 protein is CASSQENYGYTF.

The CDR3 is CASSESASIQYF. The rearrangement links TRBV2 to TRBJ2-4; TCRdb's D call of TRBD2 is untestable without DNA. The CDR3 covers 12 residues. Germline CDR1 reads SNHLY; CDR2 reads FYNNEI.

The gene calls are TRBV18 and TRBJ2-7; TCRdb lists TRBD1, though no DNA is available to test this call. The length of the CDR3 is 15 residues. CDR1 and CDR2 (germline): KGHSH, LQKENI. CDR3 amino acids: CASSPEQGVHYEQYF. The variable domain in full, completed from reference TRBV18 and TRBJ2-7, reads NAGVMQNPRHLVRRRGQEARLRCSPMKGHSHVYWYRQLPEEGLKFMVYLQKENIIDESGMPKERFSAEFPKEGPSILRIQQVVRGDSAAYFCASSPEQGVHYEQYFGPGTRLTVT.

This sequence joins TRBV11-3 and TRBJ2-2; as DNA is missing, the TRBD2 call by TCRdb cannot be tested. In germline, CDR1 is SGHNT, CDR2 YENEEA. The CDR3 consists of 15 residues. CDR3 region: CASSSRGGATGELFF.

The V call is TRBV4-2, the J call TRBJ1-1; TCRdb selects TRBD1, and the lack of DNA leaves this call unchecked. Germline CDR1 is LGHNA and CDR2 is YNFKEQ. This CDR3 region has 18 residues. CDR3 residues: CASSRPGNADRMNTEAFF.

The chain has TRBV2 and TRBJ2-1. The CDR3 contains 13 residues. Germline loops: CDR1 SNHLY, CDR2 FYNNEI. The CDR3 protein is CASRPTAYNEQFF.

This chain connects TRBV6-5 to TRBJ1-5. From germline, CDR1 is MNHEY and CDR2 SVGAGI. The CDR3 consists of 16 residues. The CDR3 sequence is CASSYSYRQDNQPQHF.